Listed here are 29 T cell receptor beta chains from one sample, sequenced in a study of blood T cells in healthy people across ages. Alongside a J-beta primer mix, a sample-barcoded 5' primer served in a second PCR lasting roughly 6 to 11 cycles. A single record per CDR3 protein comes from TCRdb applying MiXCR to the 5' RACE reads. The data show some 1.7 million distinct CDR3 sequences, 28% seen once. The material sequenced was blood. The source is a woman aged 25 to 45 in good health.

This clonotype was counted a few times. The chain has TRBV9 and TRBJ2-1; TRBD2 aligns across 9 bases. Per the germline V gene, CDR1 is SGDLS and CDR2 is YYNGEE. V shed 3 bases, J shed 4 bases, and the junction held 8 bases outside the gene matches. CDR3 size: 16 residues. CDR3 in DNA: TGTGCCAGCAGCGCTTGGACTAGCGCGGCGTACAATGAGCAGTTCTTC. Translated, it gives CASSAWTSAAYNEQFF. The full variable domain, with the rest looked up from reference TRBV9 and TRBJ2-1, is DSGVTQTPKHLITATGQRVTLRCSPRSGDLSVYWYQQSLDQGLQFLIQYYNGEERAKGNILERFSAQQFPDLHSELNLSSLELGDSALYFCASSAWTSAAYNEQFFGPGTRLTVL.

This CDR3 reads CASSSSGRRCEQYF. CDR3 DNA sequence: TGTGCCAGCAGCTCTAGCGGGAGAAGATGCGAGCAGTACTTC. V usage is TRBV7-2 and J usage is TRBJ2-4; TRBD2 matches 10 bases. The end of the DNA is better explained by TRBJ2-7, so the J call may be wrong. The CDR3 is 14 amino acids. The germline CDR1 and CDR2 sequences are SGHTA and FQGNSA.

The V gene is TRBV29-1, the J gene TRBJ2-1; 13 bases map to TRBD2. V lost 6 bases and J lost 10; bases outside the gene matches: 12. The CDR3 sequence is 15 residues long. Germline CDR1 and CDR2: SQVTM and ANQGSEA. CDR3 sequence (DNA): TGCAGCGTCGTTAGAGGGACTAGCGGGAAAAGAGAGCAGTTCTTC. This translates into CSVVRGTSGKREQFF.

Comments on this clonotype: A much more abundant neighbour one base away suggests this may be a read error. Without the conserved terminal phenylalanine or tryptophan, this CDR3 likely stems from a read error. The chain employs TRBV5-1 and TRBJ1-6; D unclear. The CDR3 extends over 12 amino acids. From germline, CDR1 is SGHRS and CDR2 YFSETQ. Trimming cost V 0 bases and J 7 bases, with 2 bases left between them. CDR3 sequence: CASSLENSPLHC. CDR3 bases: TGCGCCAGCAGCTTGGAAAATTCACCCCTCCACTGT.

The chain is built from TRBV16 and TRBJ2-2, with a tentative D call TRBD2 (6 bases). Trimming shortened V by 2 bases and J by 8 bases, and 9 bases separated the two germline ends. Germline V gives CDR1 KGHSY, CDR2 FQNENV. The CDR3 loop spans 13 amino acids. CDR3 sequence (DNA): TGTGCCAGCAGCCAACGGGAGTCGGGGGAGCTGTTTTTT. Translating it yields CASSQRESGELFF.

This clonotype came up a few times. The chain combines TRBV13 with TRBJ2-7; TRBD2 matches at 9 bases. The CDR3 consists of 15 residues. Trimming at V came to 3 bases and at J to 3 bases, leaving 6 bases not matched to a gene. Looked up from germline, CDR1 is PRHDT and CDR2 is FYEKMQ (reference sequence). The CDR3 nucleotides are TGTGCCAGCAGCTTCGGTCTAGCGGGGTGCTACGAGCAGTACTTC. Its protein product is CASSFGLAGCYEQYF.

This clonotype has more than one count but fewer than ten. This chain uses TRBV7-8 with TRBJ1-2, with TRBD1 as a possible D gene (5 bases). The CDR3 totals 16 residues. Germline V gene lookup returns CDR1 SGHVS and CDR2 FQNEAQ. The V and J ends lost 3 bases and 0 bases respectively, with 14 bases between them. CDR3 sequence reads: CASSLDSGRANYGYTF. CDR3 bases: TGTGCCAGCAGCTTGGACTCAGGGAGGGCTAACTATGGCTACACCTTC.

V and J are TRBV20-1 and TRBJ2-1; 7 positions match TRBD2. The germline V gene encodes CDR1 DFQATT and CDR2 SNEGSKA (reference sequence). Trimming at V came to 5 bases and at J to 5 bases, leaving 9 bases not matched to a gene. The CDR3 is made up of 14 amino acids. As DNA, the CDR3 is TGCAGTGCTCGTCTAGCGGCCGACGACAATGAGCAGTTCTTC. It yields the protein CSARLAADDNEQFF.

This clonotype has only one observation. The germline gene is not matched at one end of the junction; a read error may be the cause. The chain uses TRBV7-2 and TRBJ2-6; possibly TRBD1 for D (6 bases). Germline loops: CDR1 SGHTA, CDR2 FQGNSA. This CDR3 comprises 16 residues. CDR3 region: CASSTTGTSGANVRTF. As DNA, the CDR3 is TGTGCCAGCAGCACTACAGGGACCTCTGGGGCCAACGTCCGGACTTTC.

The chain joins TRBV20-1 to TRBJ2-1, with a tentative D call TRBD2 (6 bases). This CDR3 comprises 11 residues. Trimming pared 5 bases from V and 9 bases from J, leaving 11 bases between. Germline V gene lookup returns CDR1 DFQATT and CDR2 SNEGSKA (reference sequence). Here the CDR3 DNA reads TGCAGTGCTTCACGGGAGAGTGAGCAGTTCTTC. Translated, it gives CSASRESEQFF.

Only a few counts were recorded for this clonotype. A much larger clone sits a single nucleotide away, making a read error possible. This rearrangement joins TRBV20-1 to TRBJ2-1; 10 bases are a match to TRBD2. With 5 bases clipped from V and 15 bases from J, the junction kept 10 bases outside the gene matches. CDR1 is DFQATT, CDR2 SNEGSKA, per germline (reference sequence). The CDR3 consists of 12 residues. Here the CDR3 reads CSAVSASGSSFF. The CDR3 DNA reads as TGCAGTGCTGTGAGCGCTAGCGGGAGTTCGTTCTTC.

The chain recombines TRBV12-3 or TRBV12-4 with TRBJ2-3; 8 positions agree with TRBD2. The V and J ends lost 5 bases and 10 bases, in that order; junction bases with no gene match: 14. There are 15 residues in the CDR3. The CDR3 DNA sequence: TGTGCCAGCAGTGTCACTAGCGGATCCCCCGATGCGCAGTATTTT. As protein: CASSVTSGSPDAQYF.

The gene calls are TRBV3-1 and TRBJ2-7, with 8 bases fitting TRBD2. The CDR3 has 13 residues. Germline V gene sequence: CDR1 LGHDT, CDR2 YNNKEL (reference sequence). J lost 3 bases, V lost 6 bases, and 4 bases had no gene match. CDR3 sequence reads: CASSGTRDYEQYF. DNA of the CDR3: TGTGCCAGCAGTGGGACTAGGGACTACGAGCAGTACTTC.

Note on this clonotype: A clone one base away is much larger, so this may be a read error. CDR3 bases: TGCAGTGCTGGACAGCACTCCTACAATGAGCAGGTCTTC. Translating it yields CSAGQHSYNEQVF. This chain joins TRBV20-1 and TRBJ2-1, with D maybe TRBD1 (6 bases). CDR1 DFQATT and CDR2 SNEGSKA come from the germline V gene (reference sequence). The CDR3 is 13 residues long.

This clonotype was seen more than once but under ten times. V and J are TRBV12-5 and TRBJ2-3; 7 bases agree with TRBD1. From germline, CDR1 is LGHNT and CDR2 FRNRAP. The CDR3 length is 16 residues. Trimming removed 5 bases from V and 0 bases from J; junction bases left unmatched: 8. The chain's CDR3 is CASGLPRQGSTDTQYF. The CDR3 DNA is TGTGCTAGTGGTCTACCACGACAGGGAAGCACAGATACGCAGTATTTT.

The sample holds many counts of this clonotype. The chain couples TRBV29-1 to TRBJ2-6; D remains ambiguous. V dropped 6 bases and J dropped 2 bases, with 8 bases sitting between them. Germline CDR1 and CDR2: SQVTM and ANQGSEA. The CDR3 extends over 13 amino acids. The CDR3 sequence is CSVTRPGANVLTF. CDR3 in DNA: TGCAGCGTGACCCGGCCTGGGGCCAACGTCCTGACTTTC.

At least ten counts were recorded for this clonotype. This chain links TRBV3-1 with TRBJ2-1; 8 nucleotides agree with TRBD2. The germline CDR1 and CDR2 sequences are LGHDT and YNNKEL (reference sequence). The CDR3 runs to 16 residues. Trimming cost V 4 bases and J 5 bases; bases outside gene matches: 10. In DNA, the CDR3 is TGTGCCAGCAGCCCCTCGGGACTAGGAGGGGACAATGAGCAGTTCTTC. It yields the protein CASSPSGLGGDNEQFF.

This clonotype was counted a few times. The chain recombines TRBV11-2 with TRBJ2-7; TRBD2 matches 12 bases. The germline V gene has CDR1 SGHAT and CDR2 FQNNGV. Unmatched junction bases numbered 3, after V lost 1 base and J lost 5 bases. The CDR3 contains 15 residues. DNA for the CDR3: TGTGCCAGCAGCTTAGTGACTAGCGGGAGTAACGAGCAGTACTTC. Translated: CASSLVTSGSNEQYF.

J is TRBJ1-5 and V is TRBV28, with D uncertain. CDR1 and CDR2 (germline): MDHEN, SYDVKM. Trimming removed 6 bases at V and 5 bases at J, with 11 bases between. The CDR3 loop spans 13 amino acids. The CDR3 DNA is TGTGCCAGCAGGCCACTAGGGTATCAGCCCCAGCATTTT. This sequence encodes CASRPLGYQPQHF.

The chain recombines TRBV6-5 with TRBJ1-6; perhaps TRBD1 as D (5 bases). Germline V gene data show CDR1 as MNHEY and CDR2 as SVGAGI. Trimming took 7 bases from V and 8 from J, leaving 12 bases between them. There are 13 residues in the CDR3. CDR3 amino acids: CASKTGIYSPLHF. CDR3 in DNA: TGTGCCAGCAAAACAGGAATTTATTCACCCCTCCACTTT.

This chain joins TRBV2 and TRBJ2-5, with 14 bases that match TRBD2. Germline assignment: CDR1 SNHLY and CDR2 FYNNEI. The ends lost 2 bases at V and 12 bases at J; junction bases unmatched: 8. The CDR3 has 15 amino acids. As DNA, the CDR3 is TGTGCCAGCAGTGAACCGGGACTAGCGGGAGTACGGAAGTACTTC. Its protein product is CASSEPGLAGVRKYF.

The V call is TRBV20-1, the J call TRBJ2-3, with 7 bases identical to TRBD1. Germline CDR1 and CDR2: DFQATT and SNEGSKA (reference sequence). The V gene end was trimmed by 6 bases and the J gene end by 3 bases; junction bases not matched to a gene: 9. This CDR3 comprises 14 residues. The CDR3 spells CSAWPLTGTDTQYF. The CDR3 DNA reads as TGCAGTGCCTGGCCCCTGACAGGGACAGATACGCAGTATTTT.

This clonotype was counted between two and nine times. CDR3 coding DNA: TGTGCCAGCAGAGCCATCGGACTAGCGGGAGTTCGAGAGACCCAGTACTTC. This codes for CASRAIGLAGVRETQYF. This sequence joins TRBV28 and TRBJ2-5; 13 bases fit TRBD2. CDR1 and CDR2 (germline): MDHEN, SYDVKM. The V and J ends lost 6 bases and 4 bases, in that order; junction bases with no gene match: 11. This CDR3 has 17 amino acids.

This clonotype was observed many times. The rearrangement uses TRBV9 and TRBJ2-7; D may correspond to TRBD1 or TRBD2 (5 bases each). The CDR3 spans 14 residues. V was trimmed by 6 bases and J by 5 bases, leaving 18 bases between them. Germline CDR1 reads SGDLS; CDR2 reads YYNGEE. The CDR3 DNA is TGTGCCAGCAACCCCTTGGGGGTAGGCCACGAGCAGTACTTC. This encodes CASNPLGVGHEQYF. Filled out from reference TRBV9 and TRBJ2-7, the complete variable domain reads DSGVTQTPKHLITATGQRVTLRCSPRSGDLSVYWYQQSLDQGLQFLIQYYNGEERAKGNILERFSAQQFPDLHSELNLSSLELGDSALYFCASNPLGVGHEQYFGPGTRLTVT.

This clonotype has ten or more counts. This sequence joins TRBV6-5 and TRBJ2-1, with 7 nucleotides matching TRBD2. CDR1 and CDR2 (germline): MNHEY, SVGAGI. Trimming took 4 bases from V and 5 from J; bases not matched to a gene: 11. The CDR3 sequence is 16 residues long. The CDR3, as DNA: TGTGCCAGCAGTTGGGGTCTAGCTGGGGGGGACAATGAGCAGTTCTTC. Translating gives CASSWGLAGGDNEQFF.

The genes are TRBV15 and TRBJ2-7, with 7 bases fitting TRBD1. Germline V gene sequence: CDR1 LNHNV, CDR2 YYDKDF (reference sequence). This CDR3 has 13 amino acids. Unmatched junction bases numbered 2, after V lost 2 bases and J lost 4 bases. The CDR3 region has the DNA TGTGCCACCAGCAGAAGACAGGGTTACGAGCAGTACTTC. Its protein is CATSRRQGYEQYF.

This clonotype was recorded only once. The chain links TRBV29-1 to TRBJ1-1; no definite D call. The V gene's germline CDR1 is SQVTM and CDR2 ANQGSEA. Trimming took off 3 bases at V and 4 bases at J, with 12 bases between the two ends. This CDR3 has 13 residues. The CDR3 DNA reads as TGCAGCGTTGAGAGGAGGCAGAGCACTGAAGCTTTCTTT. Translated: CSVERRQSTEAFF. Supplemented by reference TRBV29-1 and TRBJ1-1, the full variable domain reads SAVISQKPSRDICQRGTSLTIQCQVDSQVTMMFWYRQQPGQSLTLIATANQGSEATYESGFVIDKFPISRPNLTFSTLTVSNMSPEDSSIYLCSVERRQSTEAFFGQGTRLTVV.

This clonotype was seen many times. The gene calls are TRBV24-1 and TRBJ2-7; 10 bases fit TRBD1. There are 15 residues in the CDR3. Germline V gene lookup returns CDR1 KGHDR and CDR2 SFDVKD. Trimming cost V 3 bases and J 3 bases; bases outside gene matches: 4. CDR3 nucleotides: TGTGCCACCAGTGATAGGACAGGGGGTTTCTACGAGCAGTACTTC. Protein: CATSDRTGGFYEQYF.

The chain joins TRBV21-1 to TRBJ2-1; the DNA was not used to check the table's D call, TRBD2. TRBV21-1 is given as a pseudogene. This CDR3 is 19 amino acids long. CDR3 coding DNA: TGTGCCAGCAGCCCGCTCGGACTAGCGGGAGGGCCGGGAGAGGATGAGCAGTTCTTC. This codes for CASSPLGLAGGPGEDEQFF.